This T cell receptor (beta chain) originates from a study of T cell responses to AZD1222 COVID-19 vaccine (dated by TCRdb to the early 2020s). Looking at the study overall: TCR sequencing was performed for more than 230 trial participants, of whom about 200 were given two doses of AZD1222 and 26 were given two doses of MenACWY control vaccine. Trial participants were enrolled into age subgroups of 18-55, 56-69 and 70-plus years, which contained 148, 28 and 57 TCR-sequenced participants, respectively. On the study overall, not on this receptor specifically: No day 14 peak-response samples were available, so repertoires were characterized only after the peak T cell response. Participants were mostly white British and included more females than males, and it was suggested by the authors that clonal diversity may have been underestimated. Only five to seven AZD1222 recipients were SARS-CoV-2 seropositive at baseline, limiting conclusions about previously exposed vaccinees. Vaccine-associated CD4 TCRs spanned the whole spike protein, with dominant responses in regions 160-218 and 743-854. Reportedly, close to half of the unique spike-specific TCRs recognized epitopes lying outside the regions that are mutated in the B.1.351 and B.1.1.7 variants. The 56-69-year group was small, and its depth increase did not reach significance, likely because of low power. After two AZD1222 doses, spike-specific TCR breadth and depth were significantly higher than at day 0 and than in MenACWY recipients.

The CDR3 regions of human TCRbeta chains were analyzed by immunosequencing. From the authors' description of their analysis: TCRs in the repertoires were matched against a reference library of SARS-CoV-2-specific TCRs that had been generated with the MIRA antigen-specificity platform. Breadth meant the fraction of unique TCRs that were SARS-CoV-2-associated, whereas depth meant the fraction of total T cells that were SARS-CoV-2-associated. Each spike-specific TCR was assigned to its reactive spike region and to a CD4 or CD8 class using the MIRA data. Log10-transformed breadth and depth values were compared by one-way ANOVA with Sidak's multiple comparisons tests. Held by TCRdb, this immuneACCESS table contains in-frame sequences only and omits some clones. Under half of the omission traces to an unresolved V gene where checked; the cause of the rest is unknown. V and J calls and clone size are given by that table; D and trimming were obtained from the DNA. Counted in this sample were about 150,000 clones; roughly 90% of them appeared once. Roughly 3.4% of the sample is held by the ten biggest clonotypes.

Reading the germline V gene (reference sequence) gives CDR1 SGHKS and CDR2 YYEKEE. V drops 4 bases and J drops 13 bases, leaving 23 bases in between. From its cysteine to its phenylalanine, the CDR3 spans 14 amino acids. Of all the DNA, just the CDR3 is kept, 42 bases in frame from base 1. On this clone: It has no known antigen specificity. No clone much larger than this one lies a single base away; base qualities are absent.

The intended sense of this specimen's time point label: about 28 days (+/-7) after the second vaccine dose. AZD1222 recipients whose second dose came at about 4 weeks and those whose second dose came at about 12 weeks were combined into one group, since spike-specific TCR depth and breadth did not differ between the two schedules. Vaccinee samples were obtained from the UK trials COV001 and COV002, which included a single-blind randomized controlled phase 2/3 trial of AZD1222 (ChAdOx1 nCoV-19) in healthy adults. For TCRbeta chain sequencing, PBMC samples from trial participants were taken at day 0 and at day 28 after the second dose.

The source was peripheral blood, collected 28 days after the second AZD1222 dose. The sequence joins TRBV5-5 to TRBJ1-1; the best D guess is TRBD1, with 5 bases matching. The sequence was obtained from an adult who received the AZD1222 COVID-19 vaccine. This receptor carries the CDR3 CASSTEGTTGGYFF. The base sequence is TGTGCCAGCAGCACTGAGGGGACCACGGGTGGTTATTTCTTT.